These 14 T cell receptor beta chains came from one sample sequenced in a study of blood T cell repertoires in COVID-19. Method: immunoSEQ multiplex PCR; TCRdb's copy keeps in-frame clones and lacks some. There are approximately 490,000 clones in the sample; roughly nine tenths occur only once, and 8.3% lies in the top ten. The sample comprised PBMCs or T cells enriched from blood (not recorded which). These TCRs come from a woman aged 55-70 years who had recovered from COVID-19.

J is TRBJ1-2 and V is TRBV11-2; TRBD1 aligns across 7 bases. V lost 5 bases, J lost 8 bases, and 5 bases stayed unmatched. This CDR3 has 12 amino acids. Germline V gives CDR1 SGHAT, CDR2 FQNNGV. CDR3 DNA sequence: TGTGCCAGCAGCGCAATGACAGGGGGCTACACCTTC. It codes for CASSAMTGGYTF.

CDR3 residues: CASSLGGLVSSDTQYF. DNA for the CDR3: TGCGCCAGCAGCTTGGGGGGACTAGTCTCGTCAGATACGCAGTATTTT. The genes are TRBV5-1 and TRBJ2-3; 8 nucleotides align to TRBD2. The CDR3 totals 16 residues. CDR1 and CDR2 from the germline V gene are SGHRS and YFSETQ. V lost 0 bases to trimming and J lost 4 bases; unmatched junction nucleotides: 7.

CDR3 nucleotide sequence: TGTGCCACCAGCCGACAGGGTGGGGCAGATACGCAGTATTTT. It yields the protein CATSRQGGADTQYF. The J gene is TRBJ2-3, the V gene TRBV24-1; TRBD1 aligns across 7 bases. Germline V gene sequence: CDR1 KGHDR, CDR2 SFDVKD. J gave up 4 bases and V 7 bases, and 7 bases lay outside the gene matches. The CDR3 has 14 residues.

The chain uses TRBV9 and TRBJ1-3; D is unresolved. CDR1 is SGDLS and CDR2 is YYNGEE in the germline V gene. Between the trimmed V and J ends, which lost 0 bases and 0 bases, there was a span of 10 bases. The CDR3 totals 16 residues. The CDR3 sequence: CASSVGYSISGNTIYF. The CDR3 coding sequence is TGTGCCAGCAGCGTAGGGTACAGCATCTCTGGAAACACCATATATTTT.

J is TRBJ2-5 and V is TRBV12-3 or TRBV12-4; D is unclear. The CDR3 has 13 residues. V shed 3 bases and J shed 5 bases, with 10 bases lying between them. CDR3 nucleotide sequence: TGTGCCAGCAGTTTTTTGAGTCGGGAGACCCAGTACTTC. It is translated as CASSFLSRETQYF.

The CDR3 nucleotides are TGTGCCAGCAGTTACCGGACAGGGATTACTGAAGCTTTCTTT. Its protein product is CASSYRTGITEAFF. The V and J genes are TRBV6-5 and TRBJ1-1; 8 bases are shared with TRBD1. Trimming cost V 2 bases and J 5 bases; bases outside gene matches: 4. Germline CDR1 reads MNHEY; CDR2 reads SVGAGI. The CDR3 totals 14 residues.

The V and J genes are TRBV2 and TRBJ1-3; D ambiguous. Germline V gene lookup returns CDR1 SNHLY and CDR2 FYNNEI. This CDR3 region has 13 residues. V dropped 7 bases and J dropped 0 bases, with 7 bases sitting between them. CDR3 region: CASKALSGNTIYF. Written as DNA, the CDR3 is TGTGCCAGCAAAGCCCTCTCTGGAAACACCATATATTTT. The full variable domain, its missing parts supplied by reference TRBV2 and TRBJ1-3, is EPEVTQTPSHQVTQMGQEVILRCVPISNHLYFYWYRQILGQKVEFLVSFYNNEISEKSEIFDDQFSVERPDGSNFTLKIRSTKLEDSAMYFCASKALSGNTIYFGEGSWLTVV.

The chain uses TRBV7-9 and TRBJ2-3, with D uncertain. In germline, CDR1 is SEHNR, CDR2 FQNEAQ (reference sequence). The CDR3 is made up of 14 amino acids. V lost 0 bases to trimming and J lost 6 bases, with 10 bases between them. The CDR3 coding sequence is TGTGCCAGCAGCTTAGCGTTCGGTTTCGATACGCAGTATTTT. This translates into CASSLAFGFDTQYF.

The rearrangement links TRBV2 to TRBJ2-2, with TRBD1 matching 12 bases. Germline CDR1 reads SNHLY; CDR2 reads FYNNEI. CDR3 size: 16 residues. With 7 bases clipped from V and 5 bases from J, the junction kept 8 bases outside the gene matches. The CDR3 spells CASIGDRGLGTGELFF. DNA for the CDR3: TGTGCCAGCATAGGGGACAGGGGGCTGGGAACCGGGGAGCTGTTTTTT.

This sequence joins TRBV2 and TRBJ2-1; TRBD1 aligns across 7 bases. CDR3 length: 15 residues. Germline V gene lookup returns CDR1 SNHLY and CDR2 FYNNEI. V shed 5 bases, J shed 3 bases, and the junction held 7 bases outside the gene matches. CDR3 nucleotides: TGTGCCAGCAGTCGACAGGGCCGGGGCTACAATGAGCAGTTCTTC. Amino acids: CASSRQGRGYNEQFF.

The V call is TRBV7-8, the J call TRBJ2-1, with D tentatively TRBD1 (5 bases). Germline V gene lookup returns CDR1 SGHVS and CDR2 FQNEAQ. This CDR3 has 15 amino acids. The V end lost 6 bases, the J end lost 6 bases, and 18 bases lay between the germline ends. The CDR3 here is CASSYQGWSSNEQFF. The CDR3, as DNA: TGTGCCAGCAGTTACCAGGGTTGGTCAAGCAATGAGCAGTTCTTC.

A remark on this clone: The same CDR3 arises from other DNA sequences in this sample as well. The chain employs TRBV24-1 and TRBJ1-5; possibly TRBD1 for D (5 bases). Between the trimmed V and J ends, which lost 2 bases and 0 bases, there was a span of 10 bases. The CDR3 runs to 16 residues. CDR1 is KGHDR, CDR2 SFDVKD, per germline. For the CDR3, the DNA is TGTGCCACCAGTGATTCTCAGGGTTATAGCAATCAGCCCCAGCATTTT. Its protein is CATSDSQGYSNQPQHF.

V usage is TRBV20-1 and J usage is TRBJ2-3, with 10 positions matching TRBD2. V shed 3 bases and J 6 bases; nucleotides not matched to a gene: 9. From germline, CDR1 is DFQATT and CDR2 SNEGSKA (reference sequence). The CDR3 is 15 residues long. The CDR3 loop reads CSASPASGGHDTQYF. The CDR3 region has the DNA TGCAGTGCTAGTCCGGCTAGCGGGGGACACGATACGCAGTATTTT.

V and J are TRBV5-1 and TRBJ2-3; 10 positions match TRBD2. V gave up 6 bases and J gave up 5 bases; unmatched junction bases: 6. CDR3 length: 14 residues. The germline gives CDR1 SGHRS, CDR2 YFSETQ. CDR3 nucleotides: TGCGCCAGCAACGACGGGACTAGCGTAGATACGCAGTATTTT. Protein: CASNDGTSVDTQYF.